This T cell receptor beta chain stems from a study of cytomegalovirus exposure and HLA in healthy donors. About this clone itself: Its antigen is currently unknown.

The germline gives CDR1 MDHEN, CDR2 SYDVKM. J lost 8 bases, V lost 4 bases, and 9 bases had no gene match. CDR3 length: 16 amino acids. The primer mix had 60 Vbeta and 13 Jbeta primers. Produced via immunoSEQ multiplex PCR; TCRdb's table is partial and in-frame only. Of 100,000 to 150,000 clones listed, roughly 71% are singletons. General study results and limits: Per a later analysis, approximately 16,000 TCR beta sequences showed association with HLA alleles at 0.05 false discovery rate.

The clonotype was recovered from a woman in her forties or fifties in good health and CMV-seropositive. This rearrangement joins TRBV28 to TRBJ1-6; TRBD1 matches at 9 bases. What was sequenced was PBMCs. CDR3 region: CASSSTGTGNYSPLHF. DNA of the CDR3: TGTGCCAGCAGTTCCACCGGGACAGGGAATTATTCACCCCTCCACTTT. Together with reference TRBV28 and TRBJ1-6, the CDR3 gives the full variable domain: DVKVTQSSRYLVKRTGEKVFLECVQDMDHENMFWYRQDPGLGLRLIYFSYDVKMKEKGDIPEGYSVSREKKERFSLILESASTNQTSMYLCASSSTGTGNYSPLHFGNGTRLTVT.